A selection of T cell receptor beta chains follows, all from one sample in a study of cytomegalovirus exposure and HLA in healthy donors. Sequencing used immunoSEQ multiplex PCR; TCRdb keeps in-frame clones, though not all of them. This sample carries some 180,000 clones, around 80% of them seen once, and the ten largest clones take 4.4%. Sequences were obtained from PBMCs. The receptors stem from a woman aged 30 to 39 in good health and CMV-seropositive. Each CDR3 is given with its conserved first and last residue. A D gene is named only where the DNA matches it firmly. Clone size is stated in some rows and not others, as once, few, many or a class when expanded.

j_call: TRBJ2-1
d_call: TRBD2
v_call: TRBV4-1
clone_size: .
cdr3_nt: TGCGCCAGCAGCCAAACTAGCGGGACCTCCTACAATGAGCAGTTCTTC
cdr3_aa: CASSQTSGTSYNEQFF

j_call: TRBJ1-4
d_call: .
v_call: TRBV5-6
clone_size: once
cdr3_nt: TGTGCCAGCAGCCCAGGGGTTGAGAGTGAAAAACTGTTTTTT
cdr3_aa: CASSPGVESEKLFF

j_call: TRBJ1-1
d_call: TRBD1
v_call: TRBV19
clone_size: .
cdr3_nt: TGTGCCAGTAGTATAGGGGGACAGAATGAAGCTTTCTTT
cdr3_aa: CASSIGGQNEAFF

j_call: TRBJ2-2
d_call: .
v_call: TRBV27
clone_size: .
cdr3_nt: TGTGCCAGCAGTTTTCTGAACACCGGGGAGCTGTTTTTT
cdr3_aa: CASSFLNTGELFF

j_call: TRBJ1-2
d_call: TRBD1
v_call: TRBV5-1
clone_size: .
cdr3_nt: TGCGCCAGCAGCTTACAGGGGCCGTCGCGTGGCTACACCTTC
cdr3_aa: CASSLQGPSRGYTF

j_call: TRBJ1-2
d_call: .
v_call: TRBV10-3
clone_size: .
cdr3_nt: TGTGCCATCAGTGAGTCTCCTTCTGCGGCTAACTATGGCTACACCTTC
cdr3_aa: CAISESPSAANYGYTF

j_call: TRBJ2-7
d_call: TRBD1
v_call: TRBV7-6
clone_size: .
cdr3_nt: TGTGCCAGCAGCCTAGAACCCCAGGGGGACGAGCAGTACTTC
cdr3_aa: CASSLEPQGDEQYF

j_call: TRBJ2-6
d_call: .
v_call: TRBV15
clone_size: .
cdr3_nt: TGTGCCACCAGCAGAGCCTCGCGGGGGCCCTCTCTTCGCTCTGGGGCCAACGTCCTGACTTTC
cdr3_aa: CATSRASRGPSLRSGANVLTF

j_call: TRBJ2-5
d_call: .
v_call: TRBV4-2
clone_size: .
cdr3_nt: TGTGCCAGCAGCCCCTATCAGGAGGAGCTTAAGTACTTC
cdr3_aa: CASSPYQEELKYF

j_call: TRBJ1-2
d_call: TRBD1
v_call: TRBV29-1
clone_size: .
cdr3_nt: TGCAGCGTTGAAGGAGAGGCCGCCTTCTTGGGACAGGGGGATTTAAACTATGGCTACACCTTC
cdr3_aa: CSVEGEAAFLGQGDLNYGYTF

j_call: TRBJ2-7
d_call: TRBD2
v_call: TRBV29-1
clone_size: .
cdr3_nt: TGCAGCGTTAAATACGCGGGAGGCGACGAGCAGTACTTC
cdr3_aa: CSVKYAGGDEQYF

j_call: TRBJ2-3
d_call: TRBD2
v_call: TRBV11-2
clone_size: .
cdr3_nt: TGTGCCAGCAGCTTAGATCGAGCAGCGGGAGTGGGAACAGATACGCAGTATTTT
cdr3_aa: CASSLDRAAGVGTDTQYF

j_call: TRBJ2-7
d_call: TRBD2
v_call: TRBV5-1
clone_size: .
cdr3_nt: TGCGCCAGCTCCCCTATGACTAGCGGGAGTTCCTACGAGCAGTACTTC
cdr3_aa: CASSPMTSGSSYEQYF

j_call: TRBJ1-2
d_call: TRBD1
v_call: TRBV6-5
clone_size: .
cdr3_nt: TGTGCCAGCAGTTATGGGGCAGGGGGAGGCTATGGCTACACCTTC
cdr3_aa: CASSYGAGGGYGYTF